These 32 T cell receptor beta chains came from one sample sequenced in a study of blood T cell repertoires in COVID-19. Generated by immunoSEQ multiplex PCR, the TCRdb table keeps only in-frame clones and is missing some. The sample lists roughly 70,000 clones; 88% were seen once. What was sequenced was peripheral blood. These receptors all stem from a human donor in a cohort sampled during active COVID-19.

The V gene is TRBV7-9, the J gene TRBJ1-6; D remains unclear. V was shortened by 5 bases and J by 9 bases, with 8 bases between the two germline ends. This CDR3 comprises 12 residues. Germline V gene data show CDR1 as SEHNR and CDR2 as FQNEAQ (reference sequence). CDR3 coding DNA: TGTGCCAGCAGCCCCGGTCGTTCACCCCTCCACTTT. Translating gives CASSPGRSPLHF.

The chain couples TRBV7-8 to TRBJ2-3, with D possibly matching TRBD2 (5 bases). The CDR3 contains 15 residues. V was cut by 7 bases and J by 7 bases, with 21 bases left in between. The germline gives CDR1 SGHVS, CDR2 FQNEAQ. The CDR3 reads CASNLWRGPGNTQYF. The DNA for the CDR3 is TGTGCCAGCAACCTCTGGCGAGGGCCGGGGAATACGCAGTATTTT.

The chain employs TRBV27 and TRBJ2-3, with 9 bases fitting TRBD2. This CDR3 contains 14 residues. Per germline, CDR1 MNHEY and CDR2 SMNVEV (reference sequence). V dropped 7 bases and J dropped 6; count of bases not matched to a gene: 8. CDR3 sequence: CASKVGLASDTQYF. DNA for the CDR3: TGTGCCAGCAAAGTAGGACTAGCGTCTGATACGCAGTATTTT.

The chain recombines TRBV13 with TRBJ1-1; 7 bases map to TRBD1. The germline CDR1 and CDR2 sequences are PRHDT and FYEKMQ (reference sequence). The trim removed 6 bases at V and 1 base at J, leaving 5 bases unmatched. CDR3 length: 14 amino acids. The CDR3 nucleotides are TGTGCCAGCAGACGGGACAGTCAGAACACTGAAGCTTTCTTT. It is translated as CASRRDSQNTEAFF.

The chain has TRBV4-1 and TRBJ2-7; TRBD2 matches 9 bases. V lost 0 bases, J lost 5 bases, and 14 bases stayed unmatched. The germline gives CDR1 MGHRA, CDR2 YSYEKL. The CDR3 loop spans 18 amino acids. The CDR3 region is CASSQERIGASGTHEQYF. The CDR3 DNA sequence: TGCGCCAGCAGCCAAGAGCGGATCGGAGCTAGCGGGACCCACGAGCAGTACTTC.

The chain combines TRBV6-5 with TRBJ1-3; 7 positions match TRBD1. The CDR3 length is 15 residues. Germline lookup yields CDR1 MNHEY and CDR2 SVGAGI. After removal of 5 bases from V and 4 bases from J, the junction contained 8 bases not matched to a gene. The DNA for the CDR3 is TGTGCCAGCAGTCTCGACAGGGTGGAGGGAAACACCATATATTTT. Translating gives CASSLDRVEGNTIYF.

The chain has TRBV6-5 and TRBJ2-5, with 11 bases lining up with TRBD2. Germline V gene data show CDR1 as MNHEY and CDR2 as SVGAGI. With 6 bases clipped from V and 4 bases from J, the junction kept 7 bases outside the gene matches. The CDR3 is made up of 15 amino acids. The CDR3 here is CASSSLAGVGETQYF. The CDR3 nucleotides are TGTGCCAGCAGCTCACTAGCGGGAGTCGGAGAGACCCAGTACTTC.

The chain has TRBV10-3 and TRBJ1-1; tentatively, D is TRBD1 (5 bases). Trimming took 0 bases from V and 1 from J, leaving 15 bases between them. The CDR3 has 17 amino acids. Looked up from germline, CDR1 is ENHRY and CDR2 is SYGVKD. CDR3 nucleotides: TGTGCCATCAGTGAGTCCTTAAGAGGGACTGGGAACACTGAAGCTTTCTTT. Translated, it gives CAISESLRGTGNTEAFF.

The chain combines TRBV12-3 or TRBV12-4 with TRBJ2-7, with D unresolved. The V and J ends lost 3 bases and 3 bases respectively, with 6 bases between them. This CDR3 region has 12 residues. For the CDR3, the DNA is TGTGCCAGCAGTTTCGCCGGCTACGAGCAGTACTTC. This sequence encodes CASSFAGYEQYF.

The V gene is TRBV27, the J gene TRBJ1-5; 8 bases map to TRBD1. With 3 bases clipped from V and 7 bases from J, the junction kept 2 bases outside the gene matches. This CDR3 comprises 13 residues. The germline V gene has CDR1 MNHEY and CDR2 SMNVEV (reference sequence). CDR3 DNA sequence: TGTGCCAGCAGTTTCGACAGGGGCCAGCCCCAGCATTTT. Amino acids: CASSFDRGQPQHF.

CDR3 coding DNA: TGTGCCAGCAGCAGGGACAGGGCTCAGCCCCAGCATTTT. Its protein is CASSRDRAQPQHF. The chain links TRBV2 to TRBJ1-5, with TRBD1 matching 9 bases. Germline trimming cut 6 bases from V and 6 bases from J; bases unmatched to any gene: 3. The CDR3 loop spans 13 amino acids. Germline V gene data show CDR1 as SNHLY and CDR2 as FYNNEI.

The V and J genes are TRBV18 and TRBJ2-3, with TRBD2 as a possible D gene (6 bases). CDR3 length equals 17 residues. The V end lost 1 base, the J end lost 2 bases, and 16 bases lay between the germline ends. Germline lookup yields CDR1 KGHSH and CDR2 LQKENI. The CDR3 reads CASSPLQEGLITDTQYF. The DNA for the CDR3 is TGTGCCAGCTCACCACTGCAGGAGGGACTCATCACAGATACGCAGTATTTT.

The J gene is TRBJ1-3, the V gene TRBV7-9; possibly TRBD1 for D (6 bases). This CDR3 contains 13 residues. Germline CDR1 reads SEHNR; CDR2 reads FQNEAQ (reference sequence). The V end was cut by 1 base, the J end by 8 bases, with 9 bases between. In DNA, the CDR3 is TGTGCCAGCAGCTTAGACAGGGCTGACACCATATATTTT. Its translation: CASSLDRADTIYF. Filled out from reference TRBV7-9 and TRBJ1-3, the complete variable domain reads DTGVSQNPRHKITKRGQNVTFRCDPISEHNRLYWYRQTLGQGPEFLTYFQNEAQLEKSRLLSDRFSAERPKGSFSTLEIQRTEQGDSAMYLCASSLDRADTIYFGEGSWLTVV.

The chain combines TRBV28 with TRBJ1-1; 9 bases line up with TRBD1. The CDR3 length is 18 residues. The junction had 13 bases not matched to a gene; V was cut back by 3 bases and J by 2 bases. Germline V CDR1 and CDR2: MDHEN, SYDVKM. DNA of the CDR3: TGTGCCAGCAGTTTGCGACAGGGGGGCGAATATGTTAACACTGAAGCTTTCTTT. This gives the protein CASSLRQGGEYVNTEAFF.

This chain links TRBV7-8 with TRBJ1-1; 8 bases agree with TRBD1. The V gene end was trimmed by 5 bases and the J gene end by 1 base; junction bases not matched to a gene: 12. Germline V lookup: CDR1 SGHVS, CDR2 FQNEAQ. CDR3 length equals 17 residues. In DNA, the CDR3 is TGTGCCAGCAGCCCACAGACAGGGGCCCCAGGGAACACTGAAGCTTTCTTT. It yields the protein CASSPQTGAPGNTEAFF.

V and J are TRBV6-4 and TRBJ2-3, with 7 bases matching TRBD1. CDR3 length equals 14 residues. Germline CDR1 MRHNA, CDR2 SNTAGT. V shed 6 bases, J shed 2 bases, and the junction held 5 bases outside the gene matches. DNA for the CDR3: TGTGCCAGCAGGGGAGACAGGGACACAGATACGCAGTATTTT. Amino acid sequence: CASRGDRDTDTQYF.

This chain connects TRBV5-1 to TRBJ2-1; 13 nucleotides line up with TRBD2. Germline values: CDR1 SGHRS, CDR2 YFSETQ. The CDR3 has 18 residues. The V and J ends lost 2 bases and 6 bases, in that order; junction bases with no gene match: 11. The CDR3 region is CASSFGLAGEVRGNEQFF. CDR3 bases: TGCGCCAGCAGCTTCGGACTAGCGGGAGAGGTACGGGGCAATGAGCAGTTCTTC.

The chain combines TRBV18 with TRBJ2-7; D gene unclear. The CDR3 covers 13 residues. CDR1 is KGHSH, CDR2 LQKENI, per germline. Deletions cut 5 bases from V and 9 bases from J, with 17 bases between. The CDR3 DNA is TGTGCCAGCTCATCTGGCCAAACGGGTTGGCAGTACTTC. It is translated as CASSSGQTGWQYF.

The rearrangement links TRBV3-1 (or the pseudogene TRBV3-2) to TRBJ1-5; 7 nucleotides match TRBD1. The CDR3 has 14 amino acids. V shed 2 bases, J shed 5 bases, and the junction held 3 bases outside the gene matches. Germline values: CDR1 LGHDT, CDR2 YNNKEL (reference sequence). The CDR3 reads CASSQLGTDQPQHF. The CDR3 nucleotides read TGTGCCAGCAGCCAACTCGGGACAGATCAGCCCCAGCATTTT.

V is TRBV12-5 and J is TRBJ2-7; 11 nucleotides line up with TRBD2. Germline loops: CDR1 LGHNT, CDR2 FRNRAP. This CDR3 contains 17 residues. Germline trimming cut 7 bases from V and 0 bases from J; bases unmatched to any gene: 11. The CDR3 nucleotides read TGTGCTAGTGCCCTAGGACTAGCGGGCACATTCTCCTACGAGCAGTACGTC. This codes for CASALGLAGTFSYEQYV.

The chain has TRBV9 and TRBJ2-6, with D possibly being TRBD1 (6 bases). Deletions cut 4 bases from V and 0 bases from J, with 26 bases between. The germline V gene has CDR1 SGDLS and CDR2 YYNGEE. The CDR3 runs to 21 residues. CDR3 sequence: CASSPHQAQGPSDSGANVLTF. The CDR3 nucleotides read TGTGCCAGCAGCCCGCACCAAGCTCAGGGGCCCTCCGACTCTGGGGCCAACGTCCTGACTTTC.

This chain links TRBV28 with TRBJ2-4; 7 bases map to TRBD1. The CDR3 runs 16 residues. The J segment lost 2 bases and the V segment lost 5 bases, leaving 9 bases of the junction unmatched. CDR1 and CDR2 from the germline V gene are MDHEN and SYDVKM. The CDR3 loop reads CASSPSGQATKNIQYF. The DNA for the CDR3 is TGTGCCAGCAGTCCCTCCGGACAGGCCACCAAAAACATTCAGTACTTC.

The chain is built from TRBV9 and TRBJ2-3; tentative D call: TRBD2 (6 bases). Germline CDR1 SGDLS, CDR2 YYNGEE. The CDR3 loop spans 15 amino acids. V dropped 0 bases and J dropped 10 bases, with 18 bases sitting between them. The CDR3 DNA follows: TGTGCCAGCAGCGTAGCAGAGGACTACGGCCTCTCGCAGTATTTT. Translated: CASSVAEDYGLSQYF.

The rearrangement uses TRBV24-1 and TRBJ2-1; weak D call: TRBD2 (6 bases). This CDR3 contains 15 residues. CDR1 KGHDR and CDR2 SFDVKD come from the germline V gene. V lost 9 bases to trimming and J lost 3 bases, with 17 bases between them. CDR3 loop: CATSGELGDYNEQFF. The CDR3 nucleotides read TGTGCCACCTCGGGGGAATTGGGGGACTACAATGAGCAGTTCTTC.

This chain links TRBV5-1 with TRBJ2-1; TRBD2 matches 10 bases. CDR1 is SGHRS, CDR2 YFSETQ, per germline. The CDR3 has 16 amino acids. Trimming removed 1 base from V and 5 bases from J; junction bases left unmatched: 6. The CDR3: CASSLFLAGANNEQFF. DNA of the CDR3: TGCGCCAGCAGCTTGTTCCTAGCGGGAGCTAACAATGAGCAGTTCTTC.

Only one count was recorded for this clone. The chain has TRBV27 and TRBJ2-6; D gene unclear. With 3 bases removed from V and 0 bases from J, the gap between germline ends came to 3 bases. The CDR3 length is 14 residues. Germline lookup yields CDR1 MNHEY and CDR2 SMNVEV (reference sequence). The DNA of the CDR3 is TGTGCCAGCAGTTTCTTCTCTGGGGCCAACGTCCTGACTTTC. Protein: CASSFFSGANVLTF.

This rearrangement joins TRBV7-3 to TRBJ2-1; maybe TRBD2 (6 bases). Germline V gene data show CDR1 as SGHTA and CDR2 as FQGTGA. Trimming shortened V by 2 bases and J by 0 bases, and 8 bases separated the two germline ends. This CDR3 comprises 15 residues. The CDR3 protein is CASSLPGSSYNEQFF. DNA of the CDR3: TGTGCCAGCAGCTTACCCGGGAGCTCCTACAATGAGCAGTTCTTC. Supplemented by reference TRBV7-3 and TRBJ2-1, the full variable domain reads GAGVSQTPSNKVTEKGKYVELRCDPISGHTALYWYRQSLGQGPEFLIYFQGTGAADDSGLPNDRFFAVRPEGSVSTLKIQRTERGDSAVYLCASSLPGSSYNEQFFGPGTRLTVL.

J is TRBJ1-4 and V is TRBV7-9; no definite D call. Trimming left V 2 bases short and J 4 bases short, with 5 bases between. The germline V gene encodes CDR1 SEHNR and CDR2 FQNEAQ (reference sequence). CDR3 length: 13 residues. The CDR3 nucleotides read TGTGCCAGCAGCTTATCGGGTAATGAAAAACTGTTTTTT. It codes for CASSLSGNEKLFF.

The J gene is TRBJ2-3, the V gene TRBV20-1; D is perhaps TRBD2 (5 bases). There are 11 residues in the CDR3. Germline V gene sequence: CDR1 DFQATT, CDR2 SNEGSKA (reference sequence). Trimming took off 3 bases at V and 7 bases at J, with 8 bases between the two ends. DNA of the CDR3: TGCAGTGCTAGGTGGACTTATACGCAGTATTTT. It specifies CSARWTYTQYF.

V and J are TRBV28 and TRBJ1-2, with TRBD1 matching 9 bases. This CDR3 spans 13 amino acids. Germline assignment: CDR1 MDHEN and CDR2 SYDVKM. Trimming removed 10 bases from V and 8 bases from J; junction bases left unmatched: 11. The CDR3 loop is CATKTGQGQGYTF. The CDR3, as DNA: TGTGCCACCAAGACGGGACAGGGACAGGGCTACACCTTC.

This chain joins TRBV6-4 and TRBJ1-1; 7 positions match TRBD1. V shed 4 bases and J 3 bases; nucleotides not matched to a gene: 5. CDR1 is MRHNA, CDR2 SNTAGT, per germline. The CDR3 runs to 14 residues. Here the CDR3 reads CASSADRADTEAFF. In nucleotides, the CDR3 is TGTGCCAGCAGTGCTGACAGGGCTGACACTGAAGCTTTCTTT.

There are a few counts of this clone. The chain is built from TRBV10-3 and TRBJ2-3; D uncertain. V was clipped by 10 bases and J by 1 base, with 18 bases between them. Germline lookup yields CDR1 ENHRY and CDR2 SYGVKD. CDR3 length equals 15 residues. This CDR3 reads CATQVSRDGTDTQYF. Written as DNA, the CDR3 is TGTGCCACCCAGGTTTCGCGAGATGGCACAGATACGCAGTATTTT.